This T cell receptor beta chain was recorded in a study of T cell responses to AZD1222 COVID-19 vaccine (dated by TCRdb to the early 2020s). Regarding the study in general: TCR sequencing covered fewer than 250 trial participants: nearly 210 given two doses of AZD1222 and 26 given two doses of MenACWY control vaccine. Trial participants were enrolled into age subgroups of 18-55, 56-69 and 70-plus years, which contained around 150, 28 and 57 TCR-sequenced participants, respectively.

Paper-wide results and their limitations: Vaccine-associated CD4 TCRs spanned the whole spike protein, with dominant responses in regions 160-218 and 743-854. Because no day 14 peak-response samples were available, the repertoires could be characterized only after the peak T cell response. Only six AZD1222 recipients were SARS-CoV-2 seropositive at baseline, limiting conclusions about previously exposed vaccinees. In the small 56-69-year group, the increase in depth fell short of significance, most likely because of low power. A significant rise in spike-specific TCR breadth and depth was observed after two AZD1222 doses relative to day 0 and relative to MenACWY recipients. Epitopes outside the regions mutated in the B.1.351 and B.1.1.7 variants were reportedly recognized by nearly half of the unique spike-specific TCRs. Participants were mostly white British, with more females than males. The authors suggested clonal diversity may have been underestimated.

The CDR3 regions of human TCRbeta chains were subjected to immunosequencing. The original methods were these. Repertoire TCRs were checked for matches against a reference library of SARS-CoV-2-specific TCRs that had been generated using the MIRA antigen-specificity platform. Breadth was defined as the fraction of unique TCRs that were SARS-CoV-2-associated. Depth was defined as the fraction of total T cells that were SARS-CoV-2-associated. Using the MIRA data, each spike-specific TCR was mapped to the spike region that the TCR reacts to and placed in a CD4 or CD8 class. Log10-transformed breadth and depth values were compared by one-way ANOVA with Sidak's multiple comparisons tests. TCRdb took over this immuneACCESS table, retaining in-frame rearrangements with V and J assigned. Such tables are incomplete; in checked studies, under half of the missing clones stem from an unresolved V gene, and the remainder is unexplained. V, J and clone size are taken as reported in that table, and D and trimming were inferred from the DNA itself. This sample has 98,000 or so clones in its table, and 70% to 85% of those were observed once. 12% to 15% of the sample is taken by the ten largest.

Of note for this clone: Its specific antigen is unknown. No much larger clonotype is one base removed from it; base qualities were not supplied.

Taken with the paper, the label for time point translates to: about 28 days (+/-7) after the second vaccine dose. AZD1222 recipients given second doses at about 4 weeks or at about 12 weeks were pooled, since spike-specific TCR depth and breadth were not found to differ between the two schedules. The vaccinee samples were drawn from two UK trials, COV001 and COV002, one of which was a single-blind randomized controlled phase 2/3 trial testing AZD1222 (ChAdOx1 nCoV-19) in healthy adults. For TCRbeta chain sequencing, PBMC samples from trial participants were taken at day 0 and at day 28 after the second dose. The junction shows trimming of 2 bases on V and 5 bases on J, plus 12 bases between the germline ends. From the cysteine up to the phenylalanine, the CDR3 has a length of 14 residues. Only the CDR3 part of the read is kept: 42 bases, read in frame from the first base. Via the germline V gene, CDR1 is SGHAT and CDR2 FQNNGV.

Sample: peripheral blood, taken 28 days after the second AZD1222 dose. The sequence came from an adult who received the AZD1222 COVID-19 vaccine. The chain is made from TRBV11-2 and TRBJ2-5; the D gene lacks a confident call. The DNA is as follows: TGTGCCAGCAGCTTATGGCAGGAAAGTGAGACCCAGTACTTC. This translates into CASSLWQESETQYF.